The clone carrying this TCR beta chain was picked up one time. Sequencing used immunoSEQ multiplex PCR; TCRdb keeps in-frame clones, though not all of them. The table includes tens of thousands of clones, 70% to 90% detected once. This specimen belongs to a study of T cell changes during pregnancy in multiple sclerosis. The ends lost 3 bases at V and 7 bases at J; junction bases unmatched: 11. Germline loops: CDR1 SGHDT, CDR2 YYEEEE. The CDR3 has 16 amino acids. The sample was peripheral blood, taken after pregnancy. The chain uses TRBV5-6 and TRBJ2-2; 8 bases agree with TRBD1. The clonotype originates from a female donor with multiple sclerosis, enrolled in a pregnancy study. CDR3 region: CASSSWTGIYSGELFF. For the CDR3, the DNA is TGTGCCAGCAGCTCATGGACAGGGATATACAGCGGGGAGCTGTTTTTT.